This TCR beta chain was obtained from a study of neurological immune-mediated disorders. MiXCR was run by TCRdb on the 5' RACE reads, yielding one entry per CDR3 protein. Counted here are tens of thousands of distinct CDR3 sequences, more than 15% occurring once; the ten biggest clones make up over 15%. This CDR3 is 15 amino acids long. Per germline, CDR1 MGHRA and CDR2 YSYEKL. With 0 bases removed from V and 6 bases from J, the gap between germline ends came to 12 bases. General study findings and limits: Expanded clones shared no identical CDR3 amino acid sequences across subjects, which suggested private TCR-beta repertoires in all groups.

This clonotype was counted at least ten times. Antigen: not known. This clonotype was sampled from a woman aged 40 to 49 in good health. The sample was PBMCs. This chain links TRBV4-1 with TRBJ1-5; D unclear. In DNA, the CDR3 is TGCGCCAGCAGCCAAGATACCGGATCGTCTCAGCCCCAGCATTTT. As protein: CASSQDTGSSQPQHF.